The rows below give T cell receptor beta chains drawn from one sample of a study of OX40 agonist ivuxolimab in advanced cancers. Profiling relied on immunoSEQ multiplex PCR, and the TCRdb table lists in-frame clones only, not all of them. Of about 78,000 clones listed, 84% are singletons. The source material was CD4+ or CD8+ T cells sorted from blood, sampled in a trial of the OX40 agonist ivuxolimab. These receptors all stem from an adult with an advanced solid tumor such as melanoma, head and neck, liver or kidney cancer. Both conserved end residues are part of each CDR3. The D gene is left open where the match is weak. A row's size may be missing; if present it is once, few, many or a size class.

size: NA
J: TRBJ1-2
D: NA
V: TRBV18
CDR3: CASSPNVDYGYTF
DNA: TGTGCCAGCTCACCAAATGTCGATTATGGCTACACCTTC

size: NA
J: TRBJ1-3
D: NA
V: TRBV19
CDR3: CASSRSLLSGNTIYF
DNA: TGTGCCAGTAGTCGAAGTTTGCTCTCTGGAAACACCATATATTTT

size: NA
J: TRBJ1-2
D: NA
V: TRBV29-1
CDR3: CSVGLVGGSYGYTF
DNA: TGCAGCGTTGGCCTAGTGGGGGGGTCTTATGGCTACACCTTC

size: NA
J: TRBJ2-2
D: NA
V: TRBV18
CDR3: CASSPSPNTGELFF
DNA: TGTGCCAGCTCACCGTCCCCGAACACCGGGGAGCTGTTTTTT

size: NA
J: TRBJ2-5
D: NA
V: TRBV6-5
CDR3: CASSPLETQYF
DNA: TGTGCCAGCAGCCCTTTGGAGACCCAGTACTTC

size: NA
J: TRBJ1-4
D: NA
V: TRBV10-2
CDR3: CASSVTAYEKLFF
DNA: TGCGCCAGCAGTGTGACAGCCTATGAAAAACTGTTTTTT

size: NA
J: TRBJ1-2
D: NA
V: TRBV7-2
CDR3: CASSSKVGFGYTF
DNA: TGTGCCAGCAGCTCAAAAGTGGGGTTTGGCTACACCTTC

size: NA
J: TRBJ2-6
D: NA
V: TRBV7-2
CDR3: CASSLAGAGAGANVLTF
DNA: TGTGCCAGCAGCTTGGCAGGGGCGGGTGCTGGGGCCAACGTCCTGACTTTC

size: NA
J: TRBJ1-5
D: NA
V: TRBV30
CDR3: CAWSVQGGSNQPQHF
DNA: TGTGCCTGGAGTGTACAGGGAGGCAGCAATCAGCCCCAGCATTTT

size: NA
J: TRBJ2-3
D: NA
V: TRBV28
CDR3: CASSLGHRSQYF
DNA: TGTGCCAGCAGTTTAGGTCACCGTTCGCAGTATTTT

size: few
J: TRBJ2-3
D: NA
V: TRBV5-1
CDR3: CASSLISGSETDTQYF
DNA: TGCGCCAGCAGCTTAATCTCGGGAAGCGAGACAGATACGCAGTATTTT